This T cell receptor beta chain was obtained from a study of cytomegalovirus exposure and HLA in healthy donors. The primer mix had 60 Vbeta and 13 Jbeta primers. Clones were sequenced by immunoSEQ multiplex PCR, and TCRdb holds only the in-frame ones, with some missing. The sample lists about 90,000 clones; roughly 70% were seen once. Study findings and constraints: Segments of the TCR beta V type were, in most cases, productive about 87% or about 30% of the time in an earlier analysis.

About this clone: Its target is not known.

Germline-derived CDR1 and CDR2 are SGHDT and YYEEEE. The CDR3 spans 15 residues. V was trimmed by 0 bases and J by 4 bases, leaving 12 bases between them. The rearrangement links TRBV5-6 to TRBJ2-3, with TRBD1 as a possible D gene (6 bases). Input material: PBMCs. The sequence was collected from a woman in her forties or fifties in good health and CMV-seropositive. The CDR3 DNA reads TGTGCCAGCAGCTTGGGGTCAGGGGTGTCAGATACGCAGTATTTT. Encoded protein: CASSLGSGVSDTQYF.